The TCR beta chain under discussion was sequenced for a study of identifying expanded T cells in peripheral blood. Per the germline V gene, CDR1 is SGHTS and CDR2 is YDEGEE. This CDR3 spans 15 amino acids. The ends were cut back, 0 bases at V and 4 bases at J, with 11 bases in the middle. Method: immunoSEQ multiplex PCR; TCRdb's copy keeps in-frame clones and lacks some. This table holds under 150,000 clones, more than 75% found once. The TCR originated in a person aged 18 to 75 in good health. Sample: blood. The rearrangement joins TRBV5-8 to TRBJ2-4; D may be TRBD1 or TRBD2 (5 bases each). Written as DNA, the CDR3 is TGTGCCAGCAGCTTGGCCCGGGGACGAAAAAACATTCAGTACTTC. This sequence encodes CASSLARGRKNIQYF. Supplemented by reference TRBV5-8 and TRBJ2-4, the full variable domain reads EAGVTQSPTHLIKTRGQQATLRCSPISGHTSVYWYQQALGLGLQFLLWYDEGEERNRGNFPPRFSGRQFPNYSSELNVNALELEDSALYLCASSLARGRKNIQYFGAGTRLSVL.